Reported below is one T cell receptor beta chain. This entry belongs to a study of human CD8 memory T cell subsets. The CDR3 spans 16 residues. UMI-labeled 5' RACE was used, and it produced the TCR beta libraries. TCRdb reprocessed the 5' RACE reads and keeps a single row for each CDR3 protein, giving no DNA. The specimen's table records 10,000 to 11,000 distinct CDR3 sequences. This sequence joins TRBV12-3 or TRBV12-4 and TRBJ2-1; TCRdb's D call of TRBD2 is untestable without DNA. The sequence derives from a human donor in good health. Sequenced sample: CD8+ stem-like memory T cells (TSCM and TCM) sorted from PBMCs. Documented subset: stem-like memory CD8 T cells (TSTEM), CCR7+ PD-1- TIGIT-. The CDR3 protein is CASGDLAGGVVDEQFF.